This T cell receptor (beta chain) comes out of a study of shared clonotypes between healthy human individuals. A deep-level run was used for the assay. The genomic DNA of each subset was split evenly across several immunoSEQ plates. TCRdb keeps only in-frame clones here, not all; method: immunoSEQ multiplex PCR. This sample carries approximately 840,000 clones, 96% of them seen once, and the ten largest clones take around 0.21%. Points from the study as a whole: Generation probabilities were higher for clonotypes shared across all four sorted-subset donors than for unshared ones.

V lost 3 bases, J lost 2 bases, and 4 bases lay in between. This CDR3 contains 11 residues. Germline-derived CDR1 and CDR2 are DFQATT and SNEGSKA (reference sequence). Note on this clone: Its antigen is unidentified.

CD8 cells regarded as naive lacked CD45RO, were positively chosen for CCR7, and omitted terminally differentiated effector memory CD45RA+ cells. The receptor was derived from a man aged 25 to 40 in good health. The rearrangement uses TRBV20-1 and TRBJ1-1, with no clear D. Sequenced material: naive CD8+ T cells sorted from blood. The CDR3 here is CSASINTEAFF. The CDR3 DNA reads TGCAGTGCTAGCATTAACACTGAAGCTTTCTTT.